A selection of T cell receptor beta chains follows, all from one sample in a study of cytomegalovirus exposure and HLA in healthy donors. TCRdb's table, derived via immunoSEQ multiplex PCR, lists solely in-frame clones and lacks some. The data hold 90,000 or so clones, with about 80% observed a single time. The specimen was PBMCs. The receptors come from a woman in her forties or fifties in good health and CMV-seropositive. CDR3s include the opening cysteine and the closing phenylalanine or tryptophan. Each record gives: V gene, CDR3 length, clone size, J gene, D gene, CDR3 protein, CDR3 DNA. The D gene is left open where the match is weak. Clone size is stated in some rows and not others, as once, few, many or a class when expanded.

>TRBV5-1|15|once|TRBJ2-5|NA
CASSSTGGPGETQYF
TGCGCCAGCAGCTCAACCGGGGGGCCTGGGGAGACCCAGTACTTC
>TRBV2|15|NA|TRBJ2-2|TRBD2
CASKMTSGSPGELFF
TGTGCCAGCAAAATGACTAGCGGGAGTCCCGGGGAGCTGTTTTTT
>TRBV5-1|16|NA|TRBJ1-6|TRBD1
CASSLGNTGGGSPLHF
TGCGCCAGCAGCTTAGGGAATACAGGGGGCGGATCACCCCTCCACTTT
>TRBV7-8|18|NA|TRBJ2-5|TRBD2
CASSKRATSGEKGETQYF
TGTGCCAGCAGCAAAAGAGCGACTAGCGGGGAAAAAGGGGAGACCCAGTACTTC
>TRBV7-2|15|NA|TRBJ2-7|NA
CASSLGAEASYEQYF
TGTGCCAGCAGCTTAGGTGCTGAGGCTTCCTACGAGCAGTACTTC
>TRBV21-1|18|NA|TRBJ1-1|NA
CASSPHPLGRNLDTEAFF
TGTGCCAGCAGCCCCCACCCCCTGGGGAGGAACTTGGACACTGAAGCTTTCTTT
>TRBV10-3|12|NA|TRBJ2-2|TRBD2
CAIQREGGELFF
TGTGCCATTCAGCGGGAGGGCGGGGAGCTGTTTTTT
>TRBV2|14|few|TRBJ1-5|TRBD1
CASKDRSSNQPQHF
TGTGCCAGCAAGGACAGGTCGAGCAATCAGCCCCAGCATTTT
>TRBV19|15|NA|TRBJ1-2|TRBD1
CASSMRRGTVYGYTF
TGTGCCAGTAGTATGAGGAGGGGGACAGTCTATGGCTACACCTTC
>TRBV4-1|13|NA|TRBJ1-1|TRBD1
CASSRDRVTEAFF
TGCGCCAGCAGCCGGGACAGGGTGACTGAAGCTTTCTTT
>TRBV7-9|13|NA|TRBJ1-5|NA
CSSSPFSNQPQHF
TGTTCCAGCAGCCCCTTTAGCAATCAGCCCCAGCATTTT
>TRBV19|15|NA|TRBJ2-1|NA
CASTPTQGLGNEQFF
TGTGCCAGTACCCCCACTCAGGGACTGGGCAATGAGCAGTTCTTC
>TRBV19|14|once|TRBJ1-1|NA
CASSRQAANTEAFF
TGTGCCAGTAGTAGACAGGCGGCGAACACTGAAGCTTTCTTT
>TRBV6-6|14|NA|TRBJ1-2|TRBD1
CASSKGQGATGYTF
TGTGCCAGCAGCAAGGGACAGGGGGCCACTGGCTACACCTTC
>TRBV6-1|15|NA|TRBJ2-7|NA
CASSPQRGISYEQYF
TGTGCCAGCAGTCCACAGAGGGGGATCTCCTACGAGCAGTACTTC
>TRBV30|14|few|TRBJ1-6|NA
CACAAVLYNSPLHF
TGTGCCTGTGCGGCAGTCCTTTATAATTCACCCCTCCACTTT
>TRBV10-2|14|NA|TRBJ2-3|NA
CASSEMVGGDTQYF
TGCGCCAGCAGTGAGATGGTGGGAGGAGATACGCAGTATTTT
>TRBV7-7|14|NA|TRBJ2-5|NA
CASSLLALAGTQYF
TGTGCTAGCAGCTTACTGGCTCTCGCTGGCACCCAGTACTTC
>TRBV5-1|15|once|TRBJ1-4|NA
CASSETGRSPEKLFF
TGCGCCAGCAGCGAAACAGGACGGTCACCCGAAAAACTGTTTTTT
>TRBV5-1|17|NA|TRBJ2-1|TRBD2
CASSLVPFSGPYNEQFF
TGCGCCAGCAGCTTGGTTCCCTTTAGCGGGCCGTACAATGAGCAGTTCTTC
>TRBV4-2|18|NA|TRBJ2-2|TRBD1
CASSQAPTGDHGTGELFF
TGTGCCAGCAGCCAAGCCCCTACAGGGGACCACGGCACCGGGGAGCTGTTTTTT
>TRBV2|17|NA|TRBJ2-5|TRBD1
CASKGTRDRGRGETQYF
TGTGCCAGCAAGGGCACCCGGGACAGGGGACGGGGGGAGACCCAGTACTTC
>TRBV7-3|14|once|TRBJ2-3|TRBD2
CASSLGGRTDTQYF
TGTGCCAGCAGCTTAGGCGGGAGAACAGATACGCAGTATTTT
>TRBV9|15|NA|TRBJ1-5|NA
CASSAVDSSNQPQHF
TGTGCCAGCAGCGCAGTGGACAGTAGCAATCAGCCCCAGCATTTT
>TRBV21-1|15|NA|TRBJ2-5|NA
CASSSPGQVGETQYF
TGTGCCAGCAGCTCTCCGGGACAGGTAGGTGAGACCCAGTACTTC
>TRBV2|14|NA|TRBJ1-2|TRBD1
CASKLSGGHYGYTF
TGTGCCAGCAAGTTATCAGGGGGTCACTATGGCTACACCTTC
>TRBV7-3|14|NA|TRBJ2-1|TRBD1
CASSSGQGRGEQFF
TGTGCCAGCAGCTCTGGACAGGGAAGGGGCGAGCAGTTCTTC